The present T cell receptor beta chain was sequenced within a study of blood T cell repertoires in COVID-19. At the level of the study: From the United States, Italy and Spain came samples of acute and convalescent COVID-19. PBMCs, B-cell-depleted T cells, or T cells provided the cDNA or gDNA that made up the material.

CDR3 length: 15 amino acids. Trimming cost V 8 bases and J 4 bases, with 23 bases left between them. Germline V lookup: CDR1 SQVTM, CDR2 ANQGSEA. Recovered participants had two consecutive negative NP/OP PCR tests, healthcare professional clearance, or symptom resolution. Assay used: immunoSEQ multiplex PCR; TCRdb lists only in-frame clones, some missing. The top ten clones hold 10% of a sample with more than 300,000 clones, approximately 84% of them seen once. This clonotype was sampled from a woman younger than 30 who had recovered from COVID-19. Sequenced sample: PBMCs or T cells enriched from blood (not recorded which). The V call is TRBV29-1, the J call TRBJ1-1; no reliable D call. CDR3 coding DNA: TGCAGCATTGTTGGGTATGAGAGGGTAGGCACTGAAGCTTTCTTT. Amino acids: CSIVGYERVGTEAFF.